The present T cell receptor (beta chain) was sequenced within a study of blood T cells in healthy people across ages. Germline loops: CDR1 DFQATT, CDR2 SNEGSKA (reference sequence). V lost 7 bases and J lost 0, with 16 bases in between. The CDR3 contains 14 residues. Caucasian individuals from Russia who were healthy and aged about 6 to 90 acted as donors. Together with a sample-barcoded 5' primer, a J-beta primer mix was included in a second PCR lasting about 7 to 12 cycles. Template switching added a 12-random-nucleotide identifier to every cDNA molecule. Each sample provided no less than 2.5 million CDR3-containing paired-end reads. TCRdb called the 5' RACE reads again in MiXCR, with one record for every CDR3 protein. The sample comprises approximately 900,000 distinct CDR3 sequences, under 50% of which are singletons, and roughly 13% rests with the top ten. This clonotype was picked up a small number of times.

This sequence originates from a man younger than 40 in good health. What was sequenced was blood. V is TRBV20-1 and J is TRBJ2-7; D is undetermined. CDR3 loop: CSVAPSGTSYEQYF. CDR3 coding DNA: TGCAGTGTTGCCCCCTCCGGCACCTCCTACGAGCAGTACTTC.